This T cell receptor (beta chain) was recovered during a study of blood T cell repertoires in COVID-19. Study summary: Both acute and convalescent COVID-19 samples were obtained from the United States, Italy and Spain. Sample material is recorded as cDNA or gDNA derived from T cells, B-cell-depleted T cells, or PBMCs.

In the original analysis: For nucleated cells, counts were estimated from reference gene primer amplification. Repertoires were generated with immunoSEQ multiplex PCR, while TCRdb's copy carries only in-frame clones and drops some. D and trimming were read from the DNA, whereas the V and J calls and clone size are those reported in that table. The table lists tens of thousands of clones, 75% to 90% of them singletons. CDR3 length: 14 amino acids. Germline-derived CDR1 and CDR2 are LNHDA and SQIVND (reference sequence). With 5 bases clipped from V and 3 bases from J, the junction kept 4 bases outside the gene matches.

Sequencing input: peripheral blood. This TCR derives from a man at least 80 years old with acute or convalescent COVID-19. The chain joins TRBV19 to TRBJ2-7; 10 bases line up with TRBD2. CDR3 nucleotides: TGTGCCAGTAGTCCTCAGCGGGAGGGCTACGAGCAGTACTTC. Translated: CASSPQREGYEQYF.